A single sample is the source of the 25 T cell receptor beta chains below, sequenced in a study of OX40 agonist ivuxolimab in advanced cancers. The method was immunoSEQ multiplex PCR; TCRdb's version includes in-frame clones alone and lacks a portion of them. The sample lists under 55,000 clones, about nine tenths occurring once. This specimen consisted of CD4+ or CD8+ T cells sorted from blood, obtained in a trial of the OX40 agonist ivuxolimab. The receptors were sampled from an adult with an advanced solid tumor such as melanoma, head and neck, liver or kidney cancer.

The rearrangement uses TRBV6-5 and TRBJ2-2; D may be TRBD1 (5 bases). The V end lost 0 bases, the J end lost 1 base, and 6 bases lay between the germline ends. Germline V lookup: CDR1 MNHEY, CDR2 SVGAGI. There are 15 residues in the CDR3. Here the CDR3 DNA reads TGTGCCAGCAGTTACTCGACAGTGAACACCGGGGAGCTGTTTTTT. The encoded protein is CASSYSTVNTGELFF.

J is TRBJ1-4 and V is TRBV11-2; D gene ambiguous. Trimming pared 1 base from V and 0 bases from J, leaving 12 bases between. The CDR3 loop spans 17 amino acids. Germline CDR1 reads SGHAT; CDR2 reads FQNNGV. As DNA, the CDR3 is TGTGCCAGCAGCTTAGGGCGGAATAGTGCAACTAATGAAAAACTGTTTTTT. This gives the protein CASSLGRNSATNEKLFF.

The rearrangement uses TRBV30 and TRBJ2-3; perhaps TRBD2 as D (6 bases). Looked up from germline, CDR1 is GTSNPN and CDR2 is SVGIG (reference sequence). The CDR3 is 16 amino acids. V lost 0 bases and J 3 bases, leaving 16 bases between the germline ends. The CDR3 DNA reads TGTGCCTGGAGTGTACCGGGGGTCTCTGGAACAGATACGCAGTATTTT. Amino acid sequence: CAWSVPGVSGTDTQYF.

This chain joins TRBV11-2 and TRBJ2-7; unclear D gene. This CDR3 is built from 12 residues. Germline CDR1 and CDR2: SGHAT and FQNNGV. Trimming removed 3 bases from V and 3 bases from J, with 6 bases in between. The CDR3 DNA follows: TGTGCCAGCAGCTTTTGGGACTACGAGCAGTACTTC. It yields the protein CASSFWDYEQYF.

The CDR3 bases are TGCGCCAGCAGCTTGGTGGTCGGCGACACTGAAGCTTTCTTT. This encodes CASSLVVGDTEAFF. The rearrangement links TRBV5-1 to TRBJ1-1; D not resolved. The CDR3 extends over 14 amino acids. Germline values: CDR1 SGHRS, CDR2 YFSETQ. V was shortened by 0 bases and J by 3 bases, with 9 bases between the two germline ends.

The rearrangement uses TRBV6-1 and TRBJ1-2; 7 nucleotides align to TRBD1. The CDR3 contains 12 residues. Per the germline V gene, CDR1 is MNHNS and CDR2 is SASEGT. V was pared by 5 bases and J by 8 bases, with 5 bases of the junction left unmatched. The CDR3 nucleotides read TGTGCCAGCAGTCAGGGGGAGATGGGCTACACCTTC. This translates into CASSQGEMGYTF.

The J gene is TRBJ1-5, the V gene TRBV18, with D perhaps TRBD1 (5 bases). This CDR3 region has 14 residues. Germline V gene data show CDR1 as KGHSH and CDR2 as LQKENI. V lost 3 bases and J lost 7, with 13 bases in between. This chain's CDR3 is CASSPTGGDQPQHF. The CDR3 DNA sequence: TGTGCCAGCTCACCCACGGGGGGGGACCAGCCCCAGCATTTT.

The rearrangement links TRBV7-2 to TRBJ1-1; D gene unclear. This CDR3 region has 13 residues. V was cut by 5 bases and J by 2 bases, with 9 bases left in between. Germline V gives CDR1 SGHTA, CDR2 FQGNSA. CDR3 DNA sequence: TGTGCCAGCAGCCCTTACATTAACACTGAAGCTTTCTTT. The encoded protein is CASSPYINTEAFF.

The J gene is TRBJ2-7, the V gene TRBV19; D assignment may be TRBD1 or TRBD2 (5 bases each). The CDR3 has 14 residues. V lost 5 bases and J lost 2, with 13 bases in between. Per germline, CDR1 LNHDA and CDR2 SQIVND (reference sequence). The CDR3 sequence: CASSYRDGPYEQYF. As DNA, the CDR3 is TGTGCCAGTAGTTATCGGGACGGCCCCTACGAGCAGTACTTC.

The chain combines TRBV18 with TRBJ2-5; D might be TRBD2 (6 bases). V was cut by 4 bases and J by 5 bases, with 14 bases left in between. This CDR3 spans 14 amino acids. Germline lookup yields CDR1 KGHSH and CDR2 LQKENI. Here the CDR3 reads CASSLGGVRETQYF. The CDR3, as DNA: TGTGCCAGCTCACTCGGAGGGGTGCGGGAGACCCAGTACTTC.

The chain combines TRBV5-6 with TRBJ1-1, with 8 bases that match TRBD1. Germline V gene data show CDR1 as SGHDT and CDR2 as YYEEEE. Germline trimming cut 3 bases from V and 6 bases from J; bases unmatched to any gene: 7. This CDR3 has 14 amino acids. CDR3 in amino acids: CASSSLTGAPEAFF. In nucleotides, the CDR3 is TGTGCCAGCAGCTCGTTGACAGGGGCGCCTGAAGCTTTCTTT.

This chain uses TRBV7-2 with TRBJ1-1; 8 bases align to TRBD1. This CDR3 contains 13 residues. Germline assignment: CDR1 SGHTA and CDR2 FQGNSA. V dropped 2 bases and J dropped 5; count of bases not matched to a gene: 1. This CDR3 is CASSLRQGTEAFF. The CDR3 region has the DNA TGTGCCAGCAGCTTAAGACAGGGGACTGAAGCTTTCTTT.

The sample holds a few counts of this clone. V and J are TRBV6-6 and TRBJ1-2, with 8 bases that match TRBD1. V was clipped by 6 bases and J by 7 bases; unmatched bases: 10. CDR1 and CDR2 from the germline V gene are MNHNY and SVGAGI (reference sequence). The CDR3 has 14 residues. Here the CDR3 reads CASRESTGGGGYTF. The CDR3 nucleotides are TGTGCCAGCAGAGAATCTACAGGGGGGGGTGGCTACACCTTC.

The rearrangement links TRBV7-8 to TRBJ1-4; D is undetermined. The V end was cut by 2 bases, the J end by 4 bases, with 11 bases between. The CDR3 totals 15 residues. CDR1 SGHVS and CDR2 FQNEAQ come from the germline V gene. CDR3 nucleotide sequence: TGTGCCAGCAGCTTAATGCCGAGCAGTAATGAAAAACTGTTTTTT. It encodes CASSLMPSSNEKLFF.

The V gene is TRBV6-6, the J gene TRBJ2-4; 8 bases match TRBD2. This CDR3 is built from 16 residues. Germline values: CDR1 MNHNY, CDR2 SVGAGI (reference sequence). The V segment lost 7 bases and the J segment 6 bases; nucleotides outside the gene matches: 14. The CDR3 bases are TGTGCCAGCACCCCGGGGGGGCGGGGTGCTGCAAACATTCAGTACTTC. It is translated as CASTPGGRGAANIQYF.

On this clone itself: Relative to the germline gene, one junction end is altered; a read error may explain this. The chain combines TRBV2 with TRBJ1-3, with no clear D. The CDR3 extends over 13 amino acids. The germline CDR1 and CDR2 sequences are SNHLY and FYNNEI. The CDR3 DNA follows: TGTGCCAGCAGCGAAGGGATGGGAAACACCATATATTTT. This translates into CASSEGMGNTIYF.

The chain has TRBV5-1 and TRBJ2-3; D may be TRBD2 (6 bases). Germline V gene data show CDR1 as SGHRS and CDR2 as YFSETQ. V lost 0 bases, J lost 0 bases, and 8 bases lay in between. The CDR3 contains 15 residues. The CDR3 spells CASSLVGGSTDTQYF. The CDR3 DNA follows: TGCGCCAGCAGCTTGGTGGGGGGTAGCACAGATACGCAGTATTTT.

This sequence joins TRBV28 and TRBJ1-3, with D unresolved. The V end was cut by 8 bases, the J end by 0 bases, with 11 bases between. CDR1 is MDHEN and CDR2 is SYDVKM in the germline V gene. This CDR3 has 14 residues. The CDR3 DNA reads as TGTGCCAGCCACGAATCTGGCTCTGGAAACACCATATATTTT. It specifies CASHESGSGNTIYF.

The chain employs TRBV7-2 and TRBJ1-1, with D possibly being TRBD1 (6 bases). The V gene's germline CDR1 is SGHTA and CDR2 FQGNSA. This CDR3 comprises 15 residues. With 2 bases removed from V and 1 base from J, the gap between germline ends came to 11 bases. The CDR3 is CASSLRAGENTEAFF. Here the CDR3 DNA reads TGTGCCAGCAGCTTAAGGGCAGGGGAGAACACTGAAGCTTTCTTT.

V gene TRBV6-5 combines with J gene TRBJ1-3; D unclear. V gave up 0 bases and J gave up 0 bases, with 9 bases separating them. From germline, CDR1 is MNHEY and CDR2 SVGAGI. The CDR3 runs to 16 residues. CDR3 bases: TGTGCCAGCAGTTACTCGATGGCGGGCTCTGGAAACACCATATATTTT. Translation: CASSYSMAGSGNTIYF.

V is TRBV29-1 and J is TRBJ1-1; D ambiguous. From germline, CDR1 is SQVTM and CDR2 ANQGSEA. Trimming took 3 bases from V and 4 from J, leaving 9 bases between them. This CDR3 is built from 12 residues. This chain's CDR3 is CSVDGYGTEAFF. Written as DNA, the CDR3 is TGCAGCGTTGATGGCTATGGCACTGAAGCTTTCTTT.

The chain joins TRBV9 to TRBJ1-6, with D perhaps TRBD1 (6 bases). In germline, CDR1 is SGDLS, CDR2 YYNGEE. The CDR3 spans 16 residues. Trimming pared 1 base from V and 8 bases from J, leaving 16 bases between. The CDR3 region is CASSVLGAPGDSPLHF. CDR3 nucleotide sequence: TGTGCCAGCAGCGTACTGGGGGCGCCTGGTGATTCACCCCTCCACTTT.

This chain uses TRBV19 with TRBJ2-2; 8 bases are a match to TRBD1. The ends lost 6 bases at V and 6 bases at J; junction bases unmatched: 6. This CDR3 is built from 14 residues. Per the germline V gene, CDR1 is LNHDA and CDR2 is SQIVND (reference sequence). The DNA for the CDR3 is TGTGCCAGTAGGAGAGGACAGGGTTCCGGGGAGCTGTTTTTT. Translation gives CASRRGQGSGELFF.

The chain recombines TRBV18 with TRBJ2-7; D perhaps matches TRBD2 (5 bases). V was pared by 6 bases and J by 1 base, with 13 bases between. The length of the CDR3 is 14 residues. The germline V gene has CDR1 KGHSH and CDR2 LQKENI. CDR3 nucleotides: TGTGCCAGCTCGCTGGGGAGCCCGTCCTACGAGCAGTACTTC. Translated, it gives CASSLGSPSYEQYF.

The V call is TRBV7-2, the J call TRBJ1-5; 11 nucleotides align to TRBD1. The CDR3 is 15 residues long. V dropped 5 bases and J dropped 6; count of bases not matched to a gene: 6. CDR1 is SGHTA and CDR2 is FQGNSA in the germline V gene. The CDR3 nucleotides read TGTGCCAGCAGCCCTCCGGGACAGGGGGGTCAGCCCCAGCATTTT. Amino acids: CASSPPGQGGQPQHF.